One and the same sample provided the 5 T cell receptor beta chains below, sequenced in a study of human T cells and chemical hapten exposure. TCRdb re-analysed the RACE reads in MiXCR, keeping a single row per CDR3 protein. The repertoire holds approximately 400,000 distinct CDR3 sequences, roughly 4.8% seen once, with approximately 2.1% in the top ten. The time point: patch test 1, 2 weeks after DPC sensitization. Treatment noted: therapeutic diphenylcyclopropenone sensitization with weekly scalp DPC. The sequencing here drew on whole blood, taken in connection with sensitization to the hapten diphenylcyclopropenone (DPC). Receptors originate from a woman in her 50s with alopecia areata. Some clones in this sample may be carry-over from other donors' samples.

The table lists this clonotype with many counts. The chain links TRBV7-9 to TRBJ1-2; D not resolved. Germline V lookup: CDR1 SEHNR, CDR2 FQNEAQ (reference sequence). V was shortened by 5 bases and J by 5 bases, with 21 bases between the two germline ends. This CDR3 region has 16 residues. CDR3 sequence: CASSHTRTIGLYGYTF. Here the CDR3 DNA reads TGTGCCAGCAGCCATACAAGGACTATTGGTCTTTATGGCTACACCTTC.

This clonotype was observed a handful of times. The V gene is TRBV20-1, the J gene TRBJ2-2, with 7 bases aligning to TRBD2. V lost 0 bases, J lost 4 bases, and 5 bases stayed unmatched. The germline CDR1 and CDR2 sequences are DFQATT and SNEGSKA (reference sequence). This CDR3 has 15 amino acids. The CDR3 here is CSAREGLAVTGELFF. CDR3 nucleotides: TGCAGTGCTAGAGAGGGGCTAGCGGTCACCGGGGAGCTGTTTTTT.

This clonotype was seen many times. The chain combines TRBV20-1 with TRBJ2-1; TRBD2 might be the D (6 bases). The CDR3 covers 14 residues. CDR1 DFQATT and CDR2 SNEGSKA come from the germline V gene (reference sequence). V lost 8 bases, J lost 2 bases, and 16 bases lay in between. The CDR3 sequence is CSTPGGAAYNEQFF. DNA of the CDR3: TGCAGTACCCCCGGCGGGGCCGCCTACAATGAGCAGTTCTTC.

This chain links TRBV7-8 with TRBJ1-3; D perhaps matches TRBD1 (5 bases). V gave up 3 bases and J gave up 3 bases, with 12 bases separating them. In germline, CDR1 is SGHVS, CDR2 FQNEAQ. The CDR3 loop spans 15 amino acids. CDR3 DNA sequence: TGTGCCAGCAGCTTTAAGGCAGGGAATGGAAACACCATATATTTT. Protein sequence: CASSFKAGNGNTIYF.

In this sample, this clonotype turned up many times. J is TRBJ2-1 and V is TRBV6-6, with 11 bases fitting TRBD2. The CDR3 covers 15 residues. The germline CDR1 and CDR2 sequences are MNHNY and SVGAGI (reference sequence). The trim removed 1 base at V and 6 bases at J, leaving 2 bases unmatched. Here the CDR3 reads CASSYLLAGVNEQFF. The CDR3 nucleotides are TGTGCCAGCAGTTACTTACTAGCGGGAGTCAATGAGCAGTTCTTC.